The clone carrying this T cell receptor (beta chain) occurred a few times. As yet, its antigen is unknown. Germline lookup yields CDR1 SGDLS and CDR2 YYNGEE. The CDR3 spans 15 residues. Trimming took 0 bases from V and 6 from J, leaving 12 bases between them. This sample is part of a study of T-cell reconstitution after alpha-beta-depleted transplantation in children. Study results and limitations: Expanded graft clones, several hundred of them, were reportedly the source of alpha-beta T cells about two months after transplant. Surviving recipient T cells and intrathymic progenitors accounted for some patients' high TCRbeta diversity at day 60. By one year post-transplant, T-cell counts and diversity largely arose from T cells that were newly produced.

Unique molecular identifiers tagged the TCRbeta library. One entry per CDR3 protein results from TCRdb running MiXCR on the PCR reads. The sample includes 330,000 or so distinct CDR3 sequences, 6% to 10% of them seen just once. The genes are TRBV9 and TRBJ2-2; unclear D gene. The input for sequencing was peripheral blood, taken 360 days after TCRalphabeta/CD19-depleted stem cell transplant. This receptor was obtained from a female patient between 2 and 15 years old who had a stem cell transplant for Fanconi anemia, so the T cells may come from the graft donor. The CDR3 is CASSVGTPGAGELFF. In nucleotides, the CDR3 is TGTGCCAGCAGCGTAGGGACCCCCGGTGCCGGGGAGCTGTTTTTT.